One and the same sample provided the 20 T cell receptor beta chains below, sequenced in a study of blood T cell repertoires in COVID-19. The table came from immunoSEQ multiplex PCR; TCRdb's copy has only in-frame clones and leaves some out. The sample includes over 200,000 clones, 81% of them seen just once. The material sequenced was peripheral blood. Source of these receptors: a woman of 80 years or more with acute or convalescent COVID-19.

This clone is deemed medium-sized (0.01 to 0.1%). The chain uses TRBV4-2 and TRBJ2-3, with TRBD2 identical over 7 bases. V shed 0 bases and J 8 bases; nucleotides not matched to a gene: 2. Germline CDR1 reads LGHNA; CDR2 reads YNFKEQ. This CDR3 has 13 amino acids. The CDR3 DNA reads TGTGCCAGCAGCCAAGATGGGGGGGGTACGCAGTATTTT. This sequence encodes CASSQDGGGTQYF.

This clone has just a few counts. The chain joins TRBV19 to TRBJ1-1; a weak D match, TRBD1 (5 bases). The germline CDR1 and CDR2 sequences are LNHDA and SQIVND (reference sequence). V dropped 5 bases and J dropped 5 bases, with 18 bases sitting between them. The length of the CDR3 is 15 residues. This CDR3 reads CASSDGGGVWTEAFF. The CDR3 coding sequence is TGTGCCAGTAGTGACGGTGGGGGGGTGTGGACTGAAGCTTTCTTT.

This chain links TRBV11-2 with TRBJ2-7; TRBD1 matches at 7 bases. The V gene end was trimmed by 1 base and the J gene end by 5 bases; junction bases not matched to a gene: 11. This CDR3 spans 16 amino acids. CDR1 is SGHAT and CDR2 is FQNNGV in the germline V gene. The CDR3 reads CASSLALNRGIDEQYF. CDR3 nucleotide sequence: TGTGCCAGCAGCTTAGCGTTGAACAGGGGAATCGACGAGCAGTACTTC.

This clone turned up a few times. CDR3 nucleotide sequence: TGTGCCAGCAGTTCCAGACAGGGGGCGAATTCACCCCTCCACTTT. Its translation is CASSSRQGANSPLHF. J is TRBJ1-6 and V is TRBV7-9, with 10 bases matching TRBD1. The trim removed 6 bases at V and 7 bases at J, leaving 6 bases unmatched. The germline CDR1 and CDR2 sequences are SEHNR and FQNEAQ (reference sequence). The CDR3 is made up of 15 amino acids.

V is TRBV5-1 and J is TRBJ2-3; 7 positions match TRBD1. Germline V gene lookup returns CDR1 SGHRS and CDR2 YFSETQ. V shed 4 bases, J shed 3 bases, and the junction held 8 bases outside the gene matches. The CDR3 extends over 15 amino acids. CDR3 DNA sequence: TGCGCCAGCAGCACAGGGGCTGCACCAACAGATACGCAGTATTTT. Translating it yields CASSTGAAPTDTQYF.

The chain recombines TRBV21-1 with TRBJ2-5; the table's D call, TRBD2, was not checked against the DNA. TRBV21-1 is assigned pseudogene status. The CDR3 is 14 amino acids. CDR3 protein: CASSIAGETETQYF. The CDR3 DNA reads as TGTGCCAGCAGCATAGCGGGAGAGACGGAGACCCAGTACTTC.

The V gene is TRBV3-1 (or the pseudogene TRBV3-2), the J gene TRBJ2-1; 12 positions agree with TRBD2. The CDR3 extends over 15 amino acids. CDR1 and CDR2 (germline): LGHDT, YNNKEL (reference sequence). Trimming cost V 5 bases and J 5 bases; bases outside gene matches: 4. The CDR3 sequence is CASSKGLAGNNEQFF. The CDR3 DNA reads as TGTGCCAGCAGCAAAGGACTAGCGGGGAACAATGAGCAGTTCTTC.

In its sample, this clone was seen many times. The CDR3 loop reads CASSLRGSWSGANVLTF. The DNA for the CDR3 is TGTGCCAGCAGCCTACGCGGGAGTTGGTCTGGGGCCAACGTCCTGACTTTC. The chain joins TRBV5-6 to TRBJ2-6, with 7 bases lining up with TRBD2. Unmatched junction bases numbered 8, after V lost 4 bases and J lost 1 base. This CDR3 contains 17 residues. CDR1 and CDR2 from the germline V gene are SGHDT and YYEEEE.

The V gene is TRBV28, the J gene TRBJ1-2, with 7 bases matching TRBD1. Germline values: CDR1 MDHEN, CDR2 SYDVKM. This CDR3 region has 16 residues. Trimming cost V 6 bases and J 2 bases; bases outside gene matches: 12. The CDR3 is CASRIPQGQLNYGYTF. The CDR3 DNA sequence: TGTGCCAGCAGGATCCCGCAGGGACAGCTAAACTATGGCTACACCTTC.

The V call is TRBV7-9, the J call TRBJ2-7, with TRBD1 matching over 8 bases. V trimming: 5 bases; J trimming: 7 bases; junction bases outside the gene matches: 10. The CDR3 extends over 14 amino acids. CDR1 SEHNR and CDR2 FQNEAQ come from the germline V gene (reference sequence). The CDR3, as DNA: TGTGCCAGCAGCATGACAGGGGCAACACAGGAGCAGTACTTC. Protein sequence: CASSMTGATQEQYF. The full variable domain, completed using reference TRBV7-9 and TRBJ2-7, is DTGVSQNPRHKITKRGQNVTFRCDPISEHNRLYWYRQTLGQGPEFLTYFQNEAQLEKSRLLSDRFSAERPKGSFSTLEIQRTEQGDSAMYLCASSMTGATQEQYFGPGTRLTVT.

V is TRBV4-1 and J is TRBJ2-2; 15 bases line up with TRBD2. This CDR3 spans 19 amino acids. The ends lost 2 bases at V and 5 bases at J; junction bases unmatched: 9. Germline CDR1 MGHRA, CDR2 YSYEKL. Here the CDR3 DNA reads TGCGCCAGCAGCCAACTGGGGACTAGCGGGGGGAGTAGAACCGGGGAGCTGTTTTTT. Encoded protein: CASSQLGTSGGSRTGELFF.

The V call is TRBV3-1 (or the pseudogene TRBV3-2), the J call TRBJ2-7, with 8 bases fitting TRBD1. Looked up from germline, CDR1 is LGHDT and CDR2 is YNNKEL (reference sequence). J was trimmed by 2 bases and V by 4 bases; bases with no gene match: 1. The CDR3 runs to 13 residues. The CDR3 region is CASSPTGAYEQYF. The CDR3 DNA follows: TGTGCCAGCAGCCCGACAGGGGCCTACGAGCAGTACTTC.

V is TRBV24-1 and J is TRBJ1-2; the match to TRBD1 covers 9 bases. Trimming cost V 5 bases and J 3 bases; bases outside gene matches: 6. CDR1 and CDR2 from the germline V gene are KGHDR and SFDVKD. The length of the CDR3 is 15 residues. The CDR3 nucleotides are TGTGCCACCAGTGGGCTACAGGGGGCGGACTATGGCTACACCTTC. The encoded protein is CATSGLQGADYGYTF.

This clone was seen more than once but under ten times. The CDR3 DNA follows: TGTGCCACCAGCCCAAGGAACAGGAACTATGGCTACACCTTC. This sequence encodes CATSPRNRNYGYTF. The V and J genes are TRBV15 and TRBJ1-2; a weak D match, TRBD1 (5 bases). Germline V gene data show CDR1 as LNHNV and CDR2 as YYDKDF (reference sequence). Trimming removed 5 bases at V and 2 bases at J, with 12 bases between. The CDR3 contains 14 residues.

This chain links TRBV7-2 with TRBJ2-7; 7 nucleotides match TRBD2. Germline trimming cut 3 bases from V and 6 bases from J; bases unmatched to any gene: 5. This CDR3 region has 13 residues. The germline V gene has CDR1 SGHTA and CDR2 FQGNSA. The CDR3: CASSFGGRTEQYF. The CDR3 DNA is TGTGCCAGCAGCTTCGGCGGGAGAACCGAGCAGTACTTC.

The V call is TRBV5-1, the J call TRBJ1-1, with D tentatively TRBD1 (6 bases). The V and J ends lost 2 bases and 2 bases respectively, with 13 bases between them. The CDR3 length is 15 residues. Germline V CDR1 and CDR2: SGHRS, YFSETQ. The CDR3: CASSFDRRDNTEAFF. The CDR3 DNA sequence: TGCGCCAGCAGCTTTGACAGGAGAGACAACACTGAAGCTTTCTTT.

This clone appeared a few times. This CDR3 reads CASSQPPHSASYEQYF. CDR3 in DNA: TGCGCCAGCAGCCAACCGCCCCATAGCGCCTCCTACGAGCAGTACTTC. The chain employs TRBV10-1 and TRBJ2-7; weak D call: TRBD2 (5 bases). This CDR3 contains 16 residues. CDR1 WNHNN and CDR2 SYGVQD come from the germline V gene (reference sequence). Trimming left V 6 bases short and J 0 bases short, with 18 bases between.

V gene TRBV2 combines with J gene TRBJ1-2; D is unresolved. There are 18 residues in the CDR3. V was pared by 1 base and J by 0 bases, with 18 bases between. Germline V gene lookup returns CDR1 SNHLY and CDR2 FYNNEI. CDR3 in amino acids: CASSEGSGRASANYGYTF. The CDR3 DNA reads as TGTGCCAGCAGTGAAGGGTCGGGGAGAGCCTCAGCTAACTATGGCTACACCTTC.

The V and J genes are TRBV5-1 and TRBJ2-2; TRBD1 matches at 7 bases. Germline CDR1 and CDR2: SGHRS and YFSETQ. The CDR3 spans 15 residues. J lost 4 bases, V lost 5 bases, and 8 bases had no gene match. The CDR3: CASRKGQPGTGELFF. CDR3 bases: TGCGCCAGCAGGAAGGGACAGCCGGGCACCGGGGAGCTGTTTTTT.

The chain joins TRBV11-2 to TRBJ1-5, with 7 positions matching TRBD1. This CDR3 is 15 amino acids long. Unmatched junction bases numbered 4, after V lost 5 bases and J lost 0 bases. Germline V CDR1 and CDR2: SGHAT, FQNNGV. CDR3 in DNA: TGTGCCAGCAGCCGCGGGACAGTTAGCAATCAGCCCCAGCATTTT. This gives the protein CASSRGTVSNQPQHF.